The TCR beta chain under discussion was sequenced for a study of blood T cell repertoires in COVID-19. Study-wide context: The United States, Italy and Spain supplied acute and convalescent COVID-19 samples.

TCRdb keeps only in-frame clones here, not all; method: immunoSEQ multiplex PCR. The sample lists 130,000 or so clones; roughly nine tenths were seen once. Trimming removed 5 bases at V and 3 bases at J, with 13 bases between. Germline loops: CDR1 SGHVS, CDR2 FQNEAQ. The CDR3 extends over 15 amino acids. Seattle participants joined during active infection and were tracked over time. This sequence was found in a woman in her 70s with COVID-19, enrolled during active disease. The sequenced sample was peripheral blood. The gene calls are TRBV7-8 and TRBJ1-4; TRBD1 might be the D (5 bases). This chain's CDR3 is CASSNGGGPNEKLFF. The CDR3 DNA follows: TGTGCCAGCAGCAATGGGGGGGGACCTAATGAAAAACTGTTTTTT. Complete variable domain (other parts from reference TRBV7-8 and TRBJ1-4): GAGVSQSPRYKVAKRGQDVALRCDPISGHVSLFWYQQALGQGPEFLTYFQNEAQLDKSGLPSDRFFAERPEGSVSTLKIQRTQQEDSAVYLCASSNGGGPNEKLFFGSGTQLSVL.